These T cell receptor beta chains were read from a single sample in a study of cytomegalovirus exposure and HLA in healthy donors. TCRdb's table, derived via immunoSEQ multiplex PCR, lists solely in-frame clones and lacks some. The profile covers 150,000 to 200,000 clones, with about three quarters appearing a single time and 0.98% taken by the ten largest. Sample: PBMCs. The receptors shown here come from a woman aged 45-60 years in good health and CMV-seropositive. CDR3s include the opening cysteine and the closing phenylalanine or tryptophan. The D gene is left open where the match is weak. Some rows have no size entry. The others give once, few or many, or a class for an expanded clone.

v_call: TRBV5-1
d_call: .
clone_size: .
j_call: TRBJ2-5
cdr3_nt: TGCGCCAGCAGCTTGGGACGGGGGGCGGAAGAGACCCAGTACTTC
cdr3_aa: CASSLGRGAEETQYF

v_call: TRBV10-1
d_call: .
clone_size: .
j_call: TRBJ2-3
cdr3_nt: TGCGCCAGCAGTGAAGCAGGGTCCTTAGGAGATACGCAGTATTTT
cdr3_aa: CASSEAGSLGDTQYF

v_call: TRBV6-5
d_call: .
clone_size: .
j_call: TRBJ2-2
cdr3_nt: TGTGCCAGCAGTTTCCCTTACGGGGAGCTGTTTTTT
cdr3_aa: CASSFPYGELFF

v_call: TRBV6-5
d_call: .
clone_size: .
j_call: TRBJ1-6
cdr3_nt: TGTGCCAGCAGTTATGGAAGGGGCGGTTCACCCCTCCACTTT
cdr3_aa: CASSYGRGGSPLHF

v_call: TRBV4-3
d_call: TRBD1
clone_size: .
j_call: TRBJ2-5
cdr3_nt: TGCGCCAGCAGCCAAGATCTTCCTAGGACAGGGTTCGCAGAGACCCAGTACTTC
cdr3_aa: CASSQDLPRTGFAETQYF

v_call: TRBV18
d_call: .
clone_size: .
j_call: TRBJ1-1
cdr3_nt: TGTGCCAGCTCACTGACAGATCTGTCTGAAGCTTTCTTT
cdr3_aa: CASSLTDLSEAFF

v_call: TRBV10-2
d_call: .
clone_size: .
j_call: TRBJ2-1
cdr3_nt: TGCGCCAGCAGTGAGAGGGGGACGGGGACCTACAGTGAGCAGTTCTTC
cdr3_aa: CASSERGTGTYSEQFF

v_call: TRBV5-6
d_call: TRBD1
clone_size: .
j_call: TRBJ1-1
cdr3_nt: TGTGCCAGCAGCTATTGGGACAGGGAGGGCACTGAAGCTTTCTTT
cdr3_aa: CASSYWDREGTEAFF

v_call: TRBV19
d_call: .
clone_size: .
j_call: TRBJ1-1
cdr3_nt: TGTGCCAGTAGTACCTATGCCGCGAACACTGAAGCTTTCTTT
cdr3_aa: CASSTYAANTEAFF

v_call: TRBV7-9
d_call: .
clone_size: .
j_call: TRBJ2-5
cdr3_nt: TGTGCCAGCAGCCCCAAAGAGACCCAGTACTTC
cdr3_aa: CASSPKETQYF

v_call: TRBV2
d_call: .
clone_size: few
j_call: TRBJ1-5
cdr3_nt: TGTGCCAGCAGACATACCTTGGGACTGGGAGGGGATCAGCCCCAGCATTTT
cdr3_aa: CASRHTLGLGGDQPQHF

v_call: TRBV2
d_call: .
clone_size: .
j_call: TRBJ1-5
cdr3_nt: TGTGCCAGCAGACAGGTCAATCAGCCCCAGCATTTT
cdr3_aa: CASRQVNQPQHF

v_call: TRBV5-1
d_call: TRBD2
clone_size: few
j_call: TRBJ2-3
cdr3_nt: TGCGCCACGGCAGGCGGGGGGCCAGGAGATACGCAGTATTTT
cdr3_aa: CATAGGGPGDTQYF

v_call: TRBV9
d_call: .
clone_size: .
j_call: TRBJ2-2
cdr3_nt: TGTGCCAGCAGCGTAGCCTTTAGGCGGGGGCCTAACACCGGGGAGCTGTTTTTT
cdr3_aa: CASSVAFRRGPNTGELFF

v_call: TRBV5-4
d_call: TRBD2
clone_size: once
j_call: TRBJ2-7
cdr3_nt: TGTGCCAGCAGCTCTGCGCGACTAGCGGGAGGGCCTATCTACGAGCAGTACTTC
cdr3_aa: CASSSARLAGGPIYEQYF

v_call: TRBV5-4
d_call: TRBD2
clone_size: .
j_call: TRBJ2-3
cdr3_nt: TGTGCCAGCAGCCCGGCGACTAGCGGGCCTGTGGATACGCAGTATTTT
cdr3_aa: CASSPATSGPVDTQYF

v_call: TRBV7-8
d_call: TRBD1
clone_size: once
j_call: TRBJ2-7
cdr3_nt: TGTGCCAGCAGCTTAGCGTTTGGGCAGGGGGTCTCCCGCGAGCAGTACTTC
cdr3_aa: CASSLAFGQGVSREQYF

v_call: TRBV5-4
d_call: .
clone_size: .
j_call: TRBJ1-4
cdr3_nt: TGTGCCAGCAGTTCCGGGGGGGACTGGGAAAAACTGTTTTTT
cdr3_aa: CASSSGGDWEKLFF

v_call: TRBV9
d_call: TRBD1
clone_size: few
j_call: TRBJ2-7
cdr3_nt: TGTGCCAGCAGCGCCAGGACAGGGCCGCCCTACGAGCAGTACTTC
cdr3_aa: CASSARTGPPYEQYF

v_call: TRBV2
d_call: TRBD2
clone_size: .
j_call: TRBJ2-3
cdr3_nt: TGTGCCAGCTCCGAAGGGACTAGCGGGAGCACAGATACGCAGTATTTT
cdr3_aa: CASSEGTSGSTDTQYF

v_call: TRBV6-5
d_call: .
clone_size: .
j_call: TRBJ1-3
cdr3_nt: TGTGCCAGCAGTGCGTACTCTGGAAACACCATATATTTT
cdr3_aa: CASSAYSGNTIYF

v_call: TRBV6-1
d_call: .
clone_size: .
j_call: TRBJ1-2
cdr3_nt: TGTGCCAGCAGTTGGGGTCCAGGGGATTTCGGCTACACCTTC
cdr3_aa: CASSWGPGDFGYTF

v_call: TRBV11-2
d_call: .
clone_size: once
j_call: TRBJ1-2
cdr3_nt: TGTGCCAGCAGCTCCCAGAGGGACACCACCCGCTATGGCTACACCTTC
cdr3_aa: CASSSQRDTTRYGYTF

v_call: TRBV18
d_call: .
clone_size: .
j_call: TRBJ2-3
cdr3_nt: TGTGCCAGCTCACCACCGGTGATACAAAAACACACAGATACGCAGTATTTT
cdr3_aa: CASSPPVIQKHTDTQYF

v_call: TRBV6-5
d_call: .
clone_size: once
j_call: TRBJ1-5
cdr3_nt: TGTGCCAGCAGGGATGGCGGGGGAAATCAGCCCCAGCATTTT
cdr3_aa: CASRDGGGNQPQHF

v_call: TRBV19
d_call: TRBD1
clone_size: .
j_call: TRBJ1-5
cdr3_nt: TGTGCCAGTAGTATTGGAGACAGGGCGAGTCAGCCCCAGCATTTT
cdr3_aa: CASSIGDRASQPQHF

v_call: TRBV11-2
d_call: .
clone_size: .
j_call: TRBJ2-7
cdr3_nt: TGTGCCAGCAGCTTTACGCGGACAGTCTCCTACGAGCAGTACTTC
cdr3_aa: CASSFTRTVSYEQYF

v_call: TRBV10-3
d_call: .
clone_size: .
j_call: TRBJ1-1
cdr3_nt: TGTGCCATCAGTGAGTGGTTGGGCAGGACAACGAACACTGAAGCTTTCTTT
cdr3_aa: CAISEWLGRTTNTEAFF

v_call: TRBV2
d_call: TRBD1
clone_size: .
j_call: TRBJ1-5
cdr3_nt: TGTGCCAGCACCCCGGGACAGAGTCAGCCCCAGCATTTT
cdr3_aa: CASTPGQSQPQHF

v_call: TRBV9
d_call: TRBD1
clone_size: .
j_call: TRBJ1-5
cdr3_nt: TGTGCCAGCAGCGTAGAGGGGGACAGTAATCAGTCCCAGCATTTT
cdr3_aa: CASSVEGDSNQSQHF

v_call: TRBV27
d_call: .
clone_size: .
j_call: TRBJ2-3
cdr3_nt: TGTGCCAGCAGTACCCAGGGAGATACGCAGTATTTT
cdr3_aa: CASSTQGDTQYF

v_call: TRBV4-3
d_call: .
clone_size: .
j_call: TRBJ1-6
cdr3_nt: TGCGCCAGCAGCCAAGATCCTATACTAACACCCCTCCACTTT
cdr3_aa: CASSQDPILTPLHF

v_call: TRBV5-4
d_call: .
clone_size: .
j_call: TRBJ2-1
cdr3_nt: TGTGCCAGCAGCTTGGCCCTTAACGTCGGGGAGCAGTTCTTC
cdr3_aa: CASSLALNVGEQFF

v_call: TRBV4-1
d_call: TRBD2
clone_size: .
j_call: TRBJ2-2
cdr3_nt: TGCGCCAGCAGCAAGAGCGGGGAATACACCGGGGAGCTGTTTTTT
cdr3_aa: CASSKSGEYTGELFF

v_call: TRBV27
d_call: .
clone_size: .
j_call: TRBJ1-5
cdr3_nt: TGTGCCAGTCAGGGCCCAAATCAGCCCCAGCATTTT
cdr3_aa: CASQGPNQPQHF

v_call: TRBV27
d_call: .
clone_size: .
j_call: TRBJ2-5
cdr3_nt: TGTGCCAGCAGCCCGGTGGGGCCCCAAGAGACCCAGTACTTC
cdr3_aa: CASSPVGPQETQYF

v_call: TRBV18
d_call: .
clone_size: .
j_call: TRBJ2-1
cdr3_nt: TGTGCCAGCTCACCCGGACTCGCTAATGAGCAGTTCTTC
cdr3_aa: CASSPGLANEQFF